A selection of T cell receptor beta chains follows, all from one sample in a study of graft-versus-host responses after intestinal transplantation. Assay: immunoSEQ multiplex PCR; the TCRdb copy retains only in-frame clones and omits some. Among more than 45,000 clones listed, 90% to 95% were seen once. The specimen comprised PBMCs, sampled 118 to 130 days after intestinal transplantation. These receptors were collected from a human patient who received an intestinal transplant, so some T cells may come from the graft donor. The CDR3 runs from the conserved cysteine through the conserved F or W.

>TRBJ2-3|TRBV2
CASRLAISTDTQYF
>TRBJ1-1|TRBV10-3
CAISRDRAEAFF
>TRBJ2-3|TRBV4-1
CASSQSAGWRTQF
>TRBJ2-1|TRBV6-5
CASRRTVNEQFF
>TRBJ2-3|TRBV11-3
CASSSGLDGDTQYF
>TRBJ2-3|TRBV5-1
CASRQGAKDTQYF
>TRBJ2-5|TRBV7-8
CASSTRGATEETQYF
>TRBJ2-6|TRBV13
CASSPGSAGANVLTF
>TRBJ2-5|TRBV5-1
CASSLDRSEETQYF
>TRBJ2-2|TRBV4-1
CASSPLTGGRSGELFF
>TRBJ1-4|TRBV11-2
CASSLGWPGNEKLFF
>TRBJ2-5|TRBV5-6
CASSLGARETQYF
>TRBJ2-7|TRBV18
CASSTESGKVYEQYF